One sample yielded the 19 T cell receptor beta chains listed below, sequenced in a study of cytomegalovirus exposure and HLA in healthy donors. TCRdb's copy holds only in-frame clones and misses some; the assay was immunoSEQ multiplex PCR. The profile shows 110,000 to 150,000 clones, around 93% of them singletons. Sequences were obtained from PBMCs. Receptors were obtained from a man aged 18 to 29 in good health and CMV-seropositive.

This chain's CDR3 is CASSLVLSVTSGNTIYF. The CDR3 DNA reads as TGTGCCAGCAGCTTAGTCTTGAGCGTAACCTCTGGAAACACCATATATTTT. This chain connects TRBV7-9 to TRBJ1-3; no reliable D call. Between the trimmed V and J ends, which lost 1 base and 0 bases, there was a span of 13 bases. The germline CDR1 and CDR2 sequences are SEHNR and FQNEAQ (reference sequence). The CDR3 length is 17 residues.

The V gene is TRBV21-1, the J gene TRBJ2-7; TRBD2 reflects the table's D call only, with no check against the DNA. TRBV21-1 is tagged as a pseudogene. This CDR3 comprises 17 residues. As DNA, the CDR3 is TGTGCCAGCAGCAAAGAGTGGCCGCGGGAGATCGTTGACGAGCAGTACTTC. Its translation is CASSKEWPREIVDEQYF.

The V and J genes are TRBV5-1 and TRBJ2-1; 12 bases line up with TRBD2. This CDR3 is 16 amino acids long. V gave up 0 bases and J gave up 9 bases; unmatched junction bases: 7. Per the germline V gene, CDR1 is SGHRS and CDR2 is YFSETQ. The CDR3 is CASSLGLLAGGSEQFF. CDR3 nucleotide sequence: TGCGCCAGCAGCTTGGGCCTCCTAGCGGGAGGGAGTGAGCAGTTCTTC.

The chain links TRBV7-9 to TRBJ1-2; 9 nucleotides agree with TRBD1. This CDR3 region has 14 residues. The V segment lost 4 bases and the J segment 8 bases; nucleotides outside the gene matches: 8. The germline gives CDR1 SEHNR, CDR2 FQNEAQ (reference sequence). CDR3 nucleotide sequence: TGTGCCAGCAGCTCGTGGGACAGGGCGCGGGGCTACACCTTC. Translated: CASSSWDRARGYTF.

This chain joins TRBV27 and TRBJ2-7; the D gene is possibly TRBD1 (6 bases). The germline gives CDR1 MNHEY, CDR2 SMNVEV (reference sequence). Between the trimmed V and J ends, which lost 4 bases and 2 bases, there was a span of 18 bases. The CDR3 is made up of 16 amino acids. The chain's CDR3 is CASSSILPQGTYEQYF. CDR3 in DNA: TGTGCCAGCAGTTCTATTCTACCCCAGGGGACCTACGAGCAGTACTTC.

The rearrangement uses TRBV5-6 and TRBJ2-2; perhaps TRBD1 as D (6 bases). Trimming pared 2 bases from V and 2 bases from J, leaving 22 bases between. There are 19 residues in the CDR3. Germline V CDR1 and CDR2: SGHDT, YYEEEE. The CDR3 DNA reads as TGTGCCAGCAGCTTACTCCTACTAACCGGGACATCAAACACCGGGGAGCTGTTTTTT. Translation: CASSLLLLTGTSNTGELFF.

This clone has only one observation. The chain joins TRBV2 to TRBJ1-5, with D possibly TRBD1 on 6 matching bases. The length of the CDR3 is 17 residues. Germline CDR1 reads SNHLY; CDR2 reads FYNNEI. V lost 6 bases and J 0 bases, leaving 18 bases between the germline ends. The CDR3: CASRQGRSLYSNQPQHF. DNA of the CDR3: TGTGCCAGCAGACAGGGTCGTTCCCTCTATAGCAATCAGCCCCAGCATTTT.

The chain employs TRBV2 and TRBJ2-5; TRBD1 matches at 8 bases. With V trimmed by 9 bases and J by 2 bases, 5 bases remained unmatched. The germline gives CDR1 SNHLY, CDR2 FYNNEI. This CDR3 contains 13 residues. The CDR3 is CASSTGGQETQYF. As DNA, the CDR3 is TGTGCCAGTAGTACAGGGGGGCAAGAGACCCAGTACTTC.

The rearrangement joins TRBV5-1 to TRBJ2-5; D gene uncertain. In germline, CDR1 is SGHRS, CDR2 YFSETQ. The CDR3 is 13 residues long. The ends were cut back, 7 bases at V and 0 bases at J, with 10 bases in the middle. The CDR3 protein is CASGSEYQETQYF. CDR3 DNA: TGCGCCAGCGGAAGCGAGTACCAAGAGACCCAGTACTTC.

The rearrangement joins TRBV6-5 to TRBJ2-7, with 11 bases aligning to TRBD2. The CDR3 consists of 14 residues. Per germline, CDR1 MNHEY and CDR2 SVGAGI. Trimming cost V 6 bases and J 3 bases; bases outside gene matches: 4. The CDR3 sequence: CASRPGLAVYEQYF. For the CDR3, the DNA is TGTGCCAGCAGGCCGGGACTAGCGGTCTACGAGCAGTACTTC.

This sequence joins TRBV19 and TRBJ2-7, with TRBD2 matching 8 bases. Germline-derived CDR1 and CDR2 are LNHDA and SQIVND (reference sequence). This CDR3 contains 16 residues. The V segment lost 5 bases and the J segment 3 bases; nucleotides outside the gene matches: 12. This CDR3 is CASSSMGRREDYEQYF. The CDR3 nucleotides are TGTGCCAGTAGTTCCATGGGCCGGCGGGAGGACTACGAGCAGTACTTC.

The chain joins TRBV30 to TRBJ2-1; TRBD2 matches 13 bases. The CDR3 length is 16 residues. Germline CDR1 is GTSNPN and CDR2 is SVGIG (reference sequence). V was pared by 1 base and J by 5 bases, with 5 bases of the junction left unmatched. CDR3 sequence: CAWSAGLAGWDNEQFF. The CDR3 DNA sequence: TGTGCCTGGAGTGCGGGACTAGCGGGATGGGACAATGAGCAGTTCTTC.

The rearrangement uses TRBV7-2 and TRBJ2-1; no definite D call. Germline values: CDR1 SGHTA, CDR2 FQGNSA. Deletions cut 1 base from V and 0 bases from J, with 10 bases between. The CDR3 is 16 residues long. The CDR3 sequence is CASSLDAASSYNEQFF. DNA of the CDR3: TGTGCCAGCAGCTTAGACGCGGCTAGCTCCTACAATGAGCAGTTCTTC.

The chain uses TRBV19 and TRBJ1-1, with D possibly being TRBD1 (5 bases). Germline V gene sequence: CDR1 LNHDA, CDR2 SQIVND (reference sequence). The V end was cut by 5 bases, the J end by 1 base, with 11 bases between. This CDR3 region has 14 residues. This chain's CDR3 is CASSGTGWNTEAFF. CDR3 nucleotides: TGTGCCAGTAGTGGGACTGGGTGGAACACTGAAGCTTTCTTT.

The chain joins TRBV9 to TRBJ2-2; 10 bases are a match to TRBD1. This CDR3 region has 14 residues. CDR1 SGDLS and CDR2 YYNGEE come from the germline V gene. J was trimmed by 7 bases and V by 2 bases; bases with no gene match: 2. The CDR3 here is CASSVDRGLGELFF. CDR3 coding DNA: TGTGCCAGCAGCGTTGACAGGGGGCTCGGGGAGCTGTTTTTT.

This chain uses TRBV7-8 with TRBJ2-7; D is possibly TRBD2 (5 bases). Germline V CDR1 and CDR2: SGHVS, FQNEAQ. V lost 0 bases, J lost 5 bases, and 14 bases lay in between. This CDR3 is 15 amino acids long. The CDR3 bases are TGTGCCAGCAGCTTAGCACATTCGGGAATCAACGAGCAGTACTTC. This codes for CASSLAHSGINEQYF.

This clone is a singleton in its sample. The V call is TRBV28, the J call TRBJ1-2; 9 bases line up with TRBD1. Germline trimming cut 5 bases from V and 4 bases from J; bases unmatched to any gene: 8. CDR3 size: 15 residues. The V gene's germline CDR1 is MDHEN and CDR2 SYDVKM. CDR3 sequence reads: CASSLTPGQGYGYTF. DNA of the CDR3: TGTGCCAGCAGTCTTACCCCGGGACAGGGCTATGGCTACACCTTC.

This chain uses TRBV27 with TRBJ2-1; TRBD1 is a possible D gene (6 bases). The length of the CDR3 is 15 residues. V lost 6 bases and J lost 7, with 19 bases in between. CDR1 and CDR2 from the germline V gene are MNHEY and SMNVEV (reference sequence). The CDR3 bases are TGTGCCAGCAGGATGACAGGCGGAAGGGGAAATGAGCAGTTCTTC. It encodes CASRMTGGRGNEQFF.

This clone has a single count. This sample includes further DNA sequences coding for the same CDR3. The rearrangement uses TRBV6-5 and TRBJ2-5; 9 nucleotides match TRBD1. The CDR3 has 13 amino acids. CDR1 and CDR2 (germline): MNHEY, SVGAGI. V lost 6 bases, J lost 5 bases, and 4 bases stayed unmatched. The CDR3: CASRRTGEETQYF. DNA for the CDR3: TGTGCCAGCAGAAGGACAGGGGAGGAGACCCAGTACTTC.